The clone carrying this T cell receptor (beta chain) appeared a few times. The target antigen is unknown. Measured with immunoSEQ multiplex PCR; TCRdb has only the in-frame clones, and not every one. The profile shows some 51,000 clones, approximately 90% of them singletons. These data come from a study of T cells in localized non-small cell lung cancer. Overall study results and limits: There was higher T cell clonality in uninvolved adjacent lung than in tumor, and it was highest there. The tumor had only one region sequenced, so heterogeneity remains possible.

CDR1 and CDR2 from the germline V gene are MNHEY and SVGAGI. V lost 4 bases, J lost 7 bases, and 10 bases stayed unmatched. This CDR3 contains 14 residues. Sequencing was performed on peripheral blood, taken before any cancer treatment. The rearrangement joins TRBV6-5 to TRBJ2-7; 7 bases are a match to TRBD2. The sequence derives from a woman aged 40-69 years with stage I lung adenocarcinoma. CDR3: CASSFSRLGGEQYF. The CDR3 DNA is TGTGCCAGCAGTTTCTCACGACTGGGAGGGGAGCAGTACTTC.